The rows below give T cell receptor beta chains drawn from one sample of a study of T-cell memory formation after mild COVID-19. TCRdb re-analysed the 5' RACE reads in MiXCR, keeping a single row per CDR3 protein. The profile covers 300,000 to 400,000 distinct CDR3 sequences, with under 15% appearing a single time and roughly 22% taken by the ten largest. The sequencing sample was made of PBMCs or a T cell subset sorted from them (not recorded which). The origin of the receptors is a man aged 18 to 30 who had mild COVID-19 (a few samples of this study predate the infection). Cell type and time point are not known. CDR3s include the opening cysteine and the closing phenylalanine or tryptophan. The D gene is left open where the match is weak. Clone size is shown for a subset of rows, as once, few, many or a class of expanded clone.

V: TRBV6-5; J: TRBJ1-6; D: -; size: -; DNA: TGTGCCAGCAGTTACTCGATCCCAATTGCGGCGAATTCACCCCTCCACTTT; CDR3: CASSYSIPIAANSPLHF
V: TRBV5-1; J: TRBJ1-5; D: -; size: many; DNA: TGCGCCAGCAGCGTAGACCCCTCCGGCAATCAGCCCCAGCATTTT; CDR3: CASSVDPSGNQPQHF
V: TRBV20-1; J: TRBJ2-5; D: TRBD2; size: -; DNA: TGCAGTGCTAAGGAGCGGGGACCTCAAGAGACCCAGTACTTC; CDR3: CSAKERGPQETQYF
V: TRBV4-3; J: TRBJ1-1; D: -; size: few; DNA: TGCGCCAGCAGCCAAGATTCTAGGACCAAAGCTTTCTTT; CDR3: CASSQDSRTKAFF
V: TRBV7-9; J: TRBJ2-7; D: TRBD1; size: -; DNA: TGTGCCAGCAGCTGGATACAGGGGGCGCAGAACGAGCAGTACTTC; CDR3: CASSWIQGAQNEQYF
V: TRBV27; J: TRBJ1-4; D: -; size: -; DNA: TGTGCCAGCAGTTCTCGAACGACAGGATTTAATGAAAAACTGTTTTTT; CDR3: CASSSRTTGFNEKLFF
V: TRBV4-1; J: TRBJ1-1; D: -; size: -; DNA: TGCGCCAGCAGCCAAGCCCCCAGGGGAGGGAGCACTGAAGCTTTCTTT; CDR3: CASSQAPRGGSTEAFF
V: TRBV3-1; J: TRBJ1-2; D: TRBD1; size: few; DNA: TGTGCCAGCAGCCCGTGGACAGGGACCTATGGCTACACCTTC; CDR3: CASSPWTGTYGYTF
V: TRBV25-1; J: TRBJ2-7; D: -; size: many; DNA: TGTGCCAGCAGCCCCACGCCACTCTACGAGCAGTACTTC; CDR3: CASSPTPLYEQYF
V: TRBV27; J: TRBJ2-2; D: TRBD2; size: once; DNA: TGTGCCAGCAGACCCGGGGGGGCCGTCACCGGGGAGCTGTTTTTT; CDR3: CASRPGGAVTGELFF
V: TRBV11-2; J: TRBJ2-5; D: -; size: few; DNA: TGTGCCAGCAGCCCGTCCCCAGAGACCCAGTACTTC; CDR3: CASSPSPETQYF
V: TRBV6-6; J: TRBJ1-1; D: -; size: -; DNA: TGTGCCAGCAGTTACGGGGGTACAGCTTTCTTT; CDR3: CASSYGGTAFF
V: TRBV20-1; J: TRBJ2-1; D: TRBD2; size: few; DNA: TGCAGTGCTAGAGATCTGAGACTAGCGGGGGGTCCCTCCTACAATGAGCAGTTCTTC; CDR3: CSARDLRLAGGPSYNEQFF
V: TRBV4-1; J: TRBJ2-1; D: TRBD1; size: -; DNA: TGCGCCAGCAGTCCGGACAGGGTTGCGTCCAATGAGCAGTTCTTC; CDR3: CASSPDRVASNEQFF
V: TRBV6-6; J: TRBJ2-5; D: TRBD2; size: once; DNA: TGTGCCAGCAGTTACCGAAGCACACCCGGGATTAGCGGGGGGACCCAGTACTTC; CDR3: CASSYRSTPGISGGTQYF
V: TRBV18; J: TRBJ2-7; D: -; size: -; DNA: TGTGCCAGCTCACCGGGGACTTATTCGTACGAGCAGTACTTC; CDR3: CASSPGTYSYEQYF
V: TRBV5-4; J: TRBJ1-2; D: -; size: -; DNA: TGTGCCAGCAGCCGGGGGGTAACGGAGGGTTGGAATGGCTACACCTTC; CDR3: CASSRGVTEGWNGYTF
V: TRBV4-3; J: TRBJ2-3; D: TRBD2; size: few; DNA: TGCGCCAGCAGCCTGGGCCAGGGGACTAGCGGCACAGATACGCAGTATTTT; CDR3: CASSLGQGTSGTDTQYF
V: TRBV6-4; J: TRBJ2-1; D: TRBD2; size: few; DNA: TGTGCCAGCAGTGATCACTTACTAGCGGGGGGACAAAGCTCCTACAATGAGCAGTTCTTC; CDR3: CASSDHLLAGGQSSYNEQFF
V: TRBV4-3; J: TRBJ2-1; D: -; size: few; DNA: TGCGCCAGCAGCCGTCTCCCCCTGGCGGGTTCAAGTGAGCAGTTCTTC; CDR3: CASSRLPLAGSSEQFF
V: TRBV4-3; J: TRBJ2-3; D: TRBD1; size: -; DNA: TGCGCCAGCAGCCAAGACCTGACAGGGGTGGAAGATACGCAGTATTTT; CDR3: CASSQDLTGVEDTQYF
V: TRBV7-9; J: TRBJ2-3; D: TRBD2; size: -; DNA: TGTGCCAGCAGCGCTAGCGGGGGGGATACGCAGTATTTT; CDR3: CASSASGGDTQYF
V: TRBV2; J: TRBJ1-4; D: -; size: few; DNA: TGTGCCAGCACTTTCCTCAGGGGCACTAATGAAAAACTGTTTTTT; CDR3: CASTFLRGTNEKLFF
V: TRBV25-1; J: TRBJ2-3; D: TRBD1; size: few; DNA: TGTGCCAGCACCGAGACAGGGATCGGAGATACGCAGTATTTT; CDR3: CASTETGIGDTQYF
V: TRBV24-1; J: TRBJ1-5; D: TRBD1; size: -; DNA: TGTGCCACCAGTGATTTCCCAAAGACCGGGACAGGGGCCTATCAGCCCCAGCATTTT; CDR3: CATSDFPKTGTGAYQPQHF
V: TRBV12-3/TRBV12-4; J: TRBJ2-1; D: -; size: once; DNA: TGTGCCAGCAGTTTTTCCCGCAATGAGCAGTTCTTC; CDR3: CASSFSRNEQFF
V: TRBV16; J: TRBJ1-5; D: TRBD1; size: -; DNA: TGTGCCAGCAGCCACCAGGACAGGGGTGGTCAGCCCCAGCATTTT; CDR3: CASSHQDRGGQPQHF